This TCR beta chain is from a study of tumor-infiltrating lymphocytes in oesophageal squamous cell carcinoma. Germline-derived CDR1 and CDR2 are MNHNS and SASEGT. The CDR3 has 13 amino acids. With respect to this clonotype: A junction end diverges from the germline sequence, so it may reflect a read error.

Each CDR3 protein is one row after TCRdb ran MiXCR on the PCR reads. The sample yields 23,000 or so distinct CDR3 sequences, 30% to 40% seen once. This sequence originates from a male donor with esophageal squamous cell carcinoma. The chain joins TRBV6-1 to TRBJ1-1; 8 nucleotides align to TRBD1. The specimen sequenced was esophageal tumor tissue. DNA of the CDR3: TGTGCCAGCAGAGGACAGGGTCTCACTGAAGCCTTCTTT. It is translated as CASRGQGLTEAFF.